This T cell receptor (beta chain) was retrieved from a study of cytomegalovirus exposure and HLA in healthy donors. Study conclusions and caveats: In a later analysis, at a false discovery rate of 0.05, roughly 17,000 TCR beta sequences matched HLA alleles.

With respect to this clone: The antigen is not known.

The PCR contained 60 Vbeta and 13 Jbeta primers. The protocol was immunoSEQ multiplex PCR, while the TCRdb copy is restricted to in-frame clones and leaves out a portion. The sample shows some 210,000 clones, about 89% of them seen only once. The CDR3 is 14 residues long. The germline V gene has CDR1 MNHNS and CDR2 SASEGT. V is TRBV6-1 and J is TRBJ2-5; D may be TRBD1 (6 bases). The J call may be wrong; the DNA end is better matched by TRBJ2-7. The sequence was collected from a man aged 30 to 45 in good health and CMV-seronegative. Sequencing was carried out using PBMCs. CDR3 sequence (DNA): TGTGCCAGCAAGGCAGGGGCCACTAACTACGAGCAGTACTTC. Protein: CASKAGATNYEQYF.